Listed here is a single T cell receptor (beta chain). Followed longitudinally, the Seattle patients had been enrolled during active infection. As originally analysed: Reference gene primer amplification in the assay estimated nucleated cell counts. Sequenced by immunoSEQ multiplex PCR; TCRdb stores in-frame clones only, minus some. From that table come the V and J calls and clone size; the DNA was used to work out D and trimming. The profile covers 440,000 or so clones, with 70% to 90% appearing a single time and less than 2% taken by the ten largest. This sample is drawn from a study of blood T cell repertoires in COVID-19. Across the whole study: The United States, Italy and Spain were the sources of the acute and convalescent COVID-19 samples.

The material sequenced was peripheral blood. The TCR comes from a woman in her thirties or forties with COVID-19, enrolled during active disease.

The CDR3 here is CASSFGTSGRAVRGTTQYF. DNA for the CDR3: TGTGCCAGCAGCTTCGGGACTAGCGGGAGGGCCGTCCGGGGGACTACGCAGTATTTT. The chain carries TRBV13 and TRBJ2-3; 16 nucleotides line up with TRBD2. Germline CDR1 reads PRHDT; CDR2 reads FYEKMQ (reference sequence). The ends lost 3 bases at V and 8 bases at J; junction bases unmatched: 14. The CDR3 runs 19 residues. The whole variable domain, filled in from reference TRBV13 and TRBJ2-3, reads AAGVIQSPRHLIKEKRETATLKCYPIPRHDTVYWYQQGPGQDPQFLISFYEKMQSDKGSIPDRFSAQQFSDYHSELNMSSLELGDSALYFCASSFGTSGRAVRGTTQYFGPGTRLTVL.